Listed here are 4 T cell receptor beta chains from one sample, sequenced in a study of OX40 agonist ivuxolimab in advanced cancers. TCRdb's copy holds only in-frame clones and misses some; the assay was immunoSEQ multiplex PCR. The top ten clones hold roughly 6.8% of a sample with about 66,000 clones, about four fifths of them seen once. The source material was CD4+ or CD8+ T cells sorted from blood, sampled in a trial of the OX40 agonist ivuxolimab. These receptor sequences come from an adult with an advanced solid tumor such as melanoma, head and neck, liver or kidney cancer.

Here the CDR3 DNA reads TGCGCCAGCAGCCAAGGGGCAAGGGGAATGGCAGATACGCAGTATTTT. This sequence encodes CASSQGARGMADTQYF. The chain links TRBV4-3 to TRBJ2-3; perhaps TRBD1 as D (5 bases). This CDR3 comprises 16 residues. Germline assignment: CDR1 LGHNA and CDR2 YSLEER. Trimming stripped 1 base from V and 4 bases from J, with 15 bases between.

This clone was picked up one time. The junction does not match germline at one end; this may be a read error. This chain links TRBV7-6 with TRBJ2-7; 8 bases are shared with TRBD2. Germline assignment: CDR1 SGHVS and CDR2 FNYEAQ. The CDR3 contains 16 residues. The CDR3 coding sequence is TGTGCCAGCAGCCTAGCACTAGCGGCATACGATTACGAGCAGTACTTC. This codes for CASSLALAAYDYEQYF. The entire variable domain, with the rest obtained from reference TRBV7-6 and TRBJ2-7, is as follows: GAGVSQSPRYKVTKRGQDVALRCDPISGHVSLYWYRQALGQGPEFLTYFNYEAQQDKSGLPNDRFSAERPEGSISTLTIQRTEQRDSAMYRCASSLALAAYDYEQYFGPGTRLTVT.

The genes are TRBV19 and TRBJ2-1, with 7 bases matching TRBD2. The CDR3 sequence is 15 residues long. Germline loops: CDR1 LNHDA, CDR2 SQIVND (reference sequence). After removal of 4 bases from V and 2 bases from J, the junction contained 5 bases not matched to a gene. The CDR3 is CASSKLAIPYNEQFF. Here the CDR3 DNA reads TGTGCCAGTAGTAAACTAGCGATCCCCTACAATGAGCAGTTCTTC. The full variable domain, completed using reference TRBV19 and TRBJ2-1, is DGGITQSPKYLFRKEGQNVTLSCEQNLNHDAMYWYRQDPGQGLRLIYYSQIVNDFQKGDIAEGYSVSREKKESFPLTVTSAQKNPTAFYLCASSKLAIPYNEQFFGPGTRLTVL.

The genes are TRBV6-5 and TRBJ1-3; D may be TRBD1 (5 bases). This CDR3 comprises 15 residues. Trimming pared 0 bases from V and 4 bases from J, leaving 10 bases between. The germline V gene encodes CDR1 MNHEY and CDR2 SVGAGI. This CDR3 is CASSYSFRGGNTIYF. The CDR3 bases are TGTGCCAGCAGTTACTCTTTCCGGGGGGGAAACACCATATATTTT.